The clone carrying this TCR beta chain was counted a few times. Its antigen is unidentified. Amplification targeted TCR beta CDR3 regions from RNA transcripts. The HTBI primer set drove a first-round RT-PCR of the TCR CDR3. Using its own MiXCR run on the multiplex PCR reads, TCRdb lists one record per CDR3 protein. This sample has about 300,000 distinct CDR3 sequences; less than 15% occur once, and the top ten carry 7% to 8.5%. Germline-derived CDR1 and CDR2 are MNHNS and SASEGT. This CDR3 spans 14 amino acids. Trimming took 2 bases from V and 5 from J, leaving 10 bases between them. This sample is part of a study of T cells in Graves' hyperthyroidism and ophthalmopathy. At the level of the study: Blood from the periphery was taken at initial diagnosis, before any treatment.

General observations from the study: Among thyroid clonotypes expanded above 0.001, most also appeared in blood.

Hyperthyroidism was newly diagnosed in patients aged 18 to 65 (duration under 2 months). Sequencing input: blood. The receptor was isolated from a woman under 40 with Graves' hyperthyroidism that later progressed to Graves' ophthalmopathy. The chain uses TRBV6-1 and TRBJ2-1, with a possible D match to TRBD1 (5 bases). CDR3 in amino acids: CASSEYAGNNEQFF. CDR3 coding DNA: TGTGCCAGCAGTGAATATGCAGGGAACAATGAGCAGTTCTTC.